This T cell receptor beta chain was recovered during a study of identical twins. This clonotype was counted a few times. V lost 5 bases to trimming and J lost 0 bases; unmatched junction nucleotides: 7. CDR1 is LNHNV and CDR2 is YYDKDF in the germline V gene (reference sequence). This CDR3 contains 15 residues. Donors were all healthy Caucasians. Unique molecular identifiers were present on the cDNA, and a universal primer site came from template switching. TCRdb ran MiXCR on the 5' RACE reads and lists one entry per CDR3 protein. The sample consists of around 340,000 distinct CDR3 sequences, more than 9% of them appearing once. These data were also reused for a study on yellow fever vaccine responses in identical twins.

This sequence was found in a woman aged 18-35 years in good health. The chain links TRBV15 to TRBJ2-7, with 7 bases that match TRBD1. What was sequenced was CD8+ T cells sorted from blood. The DNA of the CDR3 is TGTGCCACCAGCTTTACGACAGGGAGCTCCTACGAGCAGTACTTC. This encodes CATSFTTGSSYEQYF.